These T cell receptor beta chains were read from a single sample in a study of T-cell reconstitution after alpha-beta-depleted transplantation in children. TCRdb processed the PCR reads anew with MiXCR; each CDR3 protein has one entry. The sample has approximately 97,000 distinct CDR3 sequences; under 7% are singletons. The sequenced sample was PBMCs, mostly from graft donor cells, obtained 60 days after TCRalphabeta/CD19-depleted stem cell transplant. These receptors were collected from a female patient between 2 and 15 years old who had a stem cell transplant for Fanconi anemia, so the T cells may come from the graft donor. CDR3s include the opening cysteine and the closing phenylalanine or tryptophan. D genes are given only for firm matches. Size values are once, few and many counts, or a class for expanded clones, and some rows have none.

V: TRBV20-1; J: TRBJ2-2; size: many; D: TRBD2; DNA: TGCAGTGCTAGAGCCAGGACTAGCGTCACGAACACCGGGGAGCTGTTTTTT; CDR3: CSARARTSVTNTGELFF
V: TRBV30; J: TRBJ2-3; size: many; D: TRBD1; DNA: TGTGCCTGGAGTGTACGGGCCAGGGGGCTGGGAGATACGCAGTATTTT; CDR3: CAWSVRARGLGDTQYF
V: TRBV6-5; J: TRBJ1-1; size: NA; D: NA; DNA: TGTGCCATAGGGAGAGGGGTGAACACTGAAGCTTTCTTT; CDR3: CAIGRGVNTEAFF
V: TRBV20-1; J: TRBJ2-7; size: many; D: TRBD1; DNA: TGCAGTGCCACTGACAGGGGACCCTACGAGCAGTACTTC; CDR3: CSATDRGPYEQYF
V: TRBV20-1; J: TRBJ1-2; size: NA; D: NA; DNA: TGCAGTGCTATTCTCTCTGCCCATAGGTCTAACTATGGCTACACCTTC; CDR3: CSAILSAHRSNYGYTF
V: TRBV5-1; J: TRBJ1-1; size: NA; D: NA; DNA: TGCGCCAGCAGCTTGGAGGGATCCCTTTCGACTGAAGCTTTCTTT; CDR3: CASSLEGSLSTEAFF
V: TRBV4-1; J: TRBJ1-3; size: many; D: NA; DNA: TGCGCCAGCAGCCCCACGCAGTTTGACGGAAACACCATATATTTT; CDR3: CASSPTQFDGNTIYF
V: TRBV7-9; J: TRBJ1-5; size: many; D: NA; DNA: TGTGCCAGCAGCTCCCGTTTTAGCAATCAGCCCCAGCATTTT; CDR3: CASSSRFSNQPQHF
V: TRBV23-1; J: TRBJ2-7; size: few; D: NA; DNA: TGCGCCAGCAGTCCGAGGCCCCCCGGCGAGCAGTACTTC; CDR3: CASSPRPPGEQYF
V: TRBV3-1; J: TRBJ2-2; size: NA; D: TRBD2; DNA: TGTGCCACCTGCCAAGATCGTGTTCAGCGGGGGAACACCGGGGAGCTGTTTTTT; CDR3: CATCQDRVQRGNTGELFF
V: TRBV7-3; J: TRBJ1-1; size: NA; D: TRBD1; DNA: TGTGCCAGCAGCCCAGGGGGGACAGTCTTTATGAACACTGAAGCTTTCTTT; CDR3: CASSPGGTVFMNTEAFF
V: TRBV7-2; J: TRBJ2-3; size: many; D: NA; DNA: TGTGCCAGCAGCTTAGGAGGCGGTCCCACAGATACGCAGTATTTT; CDR3: CASSLGGGPTDTQYF
V: TRBV7-9; J: TRBJ1-3; size: few; D: NA; DNA: TGTGCCAGCAGCCCCGGACATGCAGGAAACACCATATATTTT; CDR3: CASSPGHAGNTIYF
V: TRBV6-1; J: TRBJ2-7; size: many; D: NA; DNA: TGTGCCAGCACTACGGAGGCAAAAAACGAGCAGTACTTC; CDR3: CASTTEAKNEQYF
V: TRBV10-3; J: TRBJ1-1; size: NA; D: TRBD1; DNA: TGTGCCATCCCCGATGACCCGGGACAGCTGAACACTGAAGCTTTCTTT; CDR3: CAIPDDPGQLNTEAFF
V: TRBV9; J: TRBJ2-7; size: NA; D: NA; DNA: TGTGCCAGCAGCACCCCACGGGGACGGATGGACGGGGGTAGGGACGAGCAGTACTTC; CDR3: CASSTPRGRMDGGRDEQYF
V: TRBV13; J: TRBJ1-5; size: many; D: TRBD1; DNA: TGTGCCAGCAGCGAACAGGGGAGGCAGCCCCAGCATTTT; CDR3: CASSEQGRQPQHF
V: TRBV7-9; J: TRBJ2-1; size: many; D: NA; DNA: NA; CDR3: CASSSWGTGTSENF
V: TRBV29-1; J: TRBJ2-5; size: many; D: NA; DNA: TGCAGCGTTGAAGCAGGGGCCGAGACCCAGTACTTC; CDR3: CSVEAGAETQYF
V: TRBV11-2; J: TRBJ2-7; size: NA; D: NA; DNA: TGTGCCAGCAGCACCCGACCCTTGAGCTACGAGCAGTACTTC; CDR3: CASSTRPLSYEQYF
V: TRBV4-2; J: TRBJ2-7; size: many; D: NA; DNA: TGTGCCAGCAGCCATCAGACTGGAGGGTCTTACGAGCAGTACTTC; CDR3: CASSHQTGGSYEQYF
V: TRBV12-3/TRBV12-4; J: TRBJ1-2; size: many; D: TRBD1; DNA: TGTGCCAGCAGCCCAACCCGACAGGGGCACTATGGCTACACCTTC; CDR3: CASSPTRQGHYGYTF
V: TRBV4-2; J: TRBJ1-2; size: many; D: NA; DNA: TGTGCCAGCAGCCAAGAAGGTTCATCCAGGACCTTGGGCTACACCTTC; CDR3: CASSQEGSSRTLGYTF
V: TRBV29-1; J: TRBJ1-1; size: few; D: NA; DNA: TGCAGCGTTGAACGACAGCTGAACACTGAAGCTTTCTTT; CDR3: CSVERQLNTEAFF
V: TRBV2; J: TRBJ2-1; size: many; D: NA; DNA: TGTGCCAGCAGTGATCTTGGGCGTTTGCAGTTCTTC; CDR3: CASSDLGRLQFF
V: TRBV7-8; J: TRBJ2-1; size: many; D: NA; DNA: TGTGCCAGCAGCTTAGCCGGGAGTCAGCTGATGTTCTTC; CDR3: CASSLAGSQLMFF
V: TRBV20-1; J: TRBJ1-2; size: NA; D: TRBD1; DNA: TGCAGTGCTAGAGAAGGAGACAGGGGGGGATTATATGGCTACACCTTC; CDR3: CSAREGDRGGLYGYTF
V: TRBV5-1; J: TRBJ2-2; size: few; D: TRBD1; DNA: TGCGCCAGCAGCTCGACAGGGACCACCGGGGAGCTGTTTTTT; CDR3: CASSSTGTTGELFF